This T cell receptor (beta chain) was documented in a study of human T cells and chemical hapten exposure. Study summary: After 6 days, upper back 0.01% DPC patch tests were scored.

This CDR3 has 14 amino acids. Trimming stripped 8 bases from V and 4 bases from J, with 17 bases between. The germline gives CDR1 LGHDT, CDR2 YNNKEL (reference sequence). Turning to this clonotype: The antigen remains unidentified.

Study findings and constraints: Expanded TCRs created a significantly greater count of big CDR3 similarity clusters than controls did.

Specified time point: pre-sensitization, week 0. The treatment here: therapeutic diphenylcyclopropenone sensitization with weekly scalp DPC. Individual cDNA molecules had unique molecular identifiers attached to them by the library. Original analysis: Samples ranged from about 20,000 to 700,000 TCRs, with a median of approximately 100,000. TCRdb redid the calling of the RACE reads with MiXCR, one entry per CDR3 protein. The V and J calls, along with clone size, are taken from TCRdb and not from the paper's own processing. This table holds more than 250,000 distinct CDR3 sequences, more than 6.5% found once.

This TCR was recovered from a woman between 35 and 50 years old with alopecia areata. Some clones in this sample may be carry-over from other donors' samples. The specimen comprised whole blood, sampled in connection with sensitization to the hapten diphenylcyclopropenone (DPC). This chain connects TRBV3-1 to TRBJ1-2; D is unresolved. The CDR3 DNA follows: TGTGCCAGCCACTCCCACTCTTCGGCCTATGGCTACACCTTC. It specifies CASHSHSSAYGYTF. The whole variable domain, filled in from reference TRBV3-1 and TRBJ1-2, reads DTAVSQTPKYLVTQMGNDKSIKCEQNLGHDTMYWYKQDSKKFLKIMFSYNNKELIINETVPNRFSPKSPDKAHLNLHINSLELGDSAVYFCASHSHSSAYGYTFGSGTRLTVV.